This note documents a single T cell receptor (beta chain) sequence. The target antigen is unknown. This sample is part of a study of T cell repertoires in cytomegalovirus infection. Overall study: Public TCR beta signatures provided an indication of both CMV infection and a matching HLA type. Study-level results: Summed frequency of shared TCR beta families picked out CMV carriers who also had the relevant HLA. HLA-C-restricted CMV-specific TCR beta clonotypes prevailed in the ex vivo response.

CDR3 size: 15 residues. With 1 base removed from V and 5 bases from J, the gap between germline ends came to 13 bases. Germline V gene data show CDR1 as SGHKS and CDR2 as YYEKEE (reference sequence). Using its own MiXCR run on the reads, TCRdb lists one record per CDR3 protein. Here the sample spans 630,000 or so distinct CDR3 sequences, 20% to 30% being singletons. The V and J genes are TRBV5-5 and TRBJ2-1; D perhaps matches TRBD1 (6 bases). The TCR comes from a human donor in good health (CMV status not recorded). Some clones in this sample may be carry-over from other donors' samples. Sequencing was carried out using CD8+ T cells from PBMCs. CDR3 sequence reads: CASSLFGQRDNEQFF. The CDR3 DNA is TGTGCCAGCAGCTTGTTCGGACAGAGGGACAATGAGCAGTTCTTC.